One TCR beta chain is described in this entry. This entry is derived from a study of cytomegalovirus exposure and HLA in healthy donors. This CDR3 has 19 amino acids. V shed 0 bases, J shed 6 bases, and the junction held 15 bases outside the gene matches. Germline CDR1 reads SGDLS; CDR2 reads YYNGEE. Use of 60 Vbeta and 13 Jbeta primers characterized the PCR. TCRdb's table, derived via immunoSEQ multiplex PCR, lists solely in-frame clones and lacks some. The sample contains over 60,000 clones, 76% of which appear only once. The V and J genes are TRBV9 and TRBJ1-6; TRBD1 matches at 7 bases. The clonotype originates from a man younger than 30 in good health and CMV-seronegative. Sequencing input: PBMCs. CDR3 protein: CASSVADPGQNMGNSPLHF. The CDR3 region has the DNA TGTGCCAGCAGCGTAGCCGATCCGGGACAGAACATGGGTAATTCACCCCTCCACTTT.